This TCR beta chain was sequenced during a study of control samples from healthy donors and cancer patients. Trimming removed 1 base from V and 0 bases from J, with 6 bases in between. Germline V lookup: CDR1 SGHAT, CDR2 FQNNGV. The CDR3 has 15 amino acids. The protocol was immunoSEQ multiplex PCR, while the TCRdb copy is restricted to in-frame clones and leaves out a portion. Of some 210,000 clones in the sample, approximately 90% were seen once. The genes are TRBV11-2 and TRBJ2-2; a possible D gene is TRBD1 (5 bases). The receptor comes from a man aged 25 to 40 in good health. Material for sequencing was blood. CDR3 protein: CASSLVQANTGELFF. CDR3 DNA sequence: TGTGCCAGCAGCTTAGTACAGGCGAACACCGGGGAGCTGTTTTTT.